The entry below describes one T cell receptor beta chain. The data were obtained in a study of T cell changes during pregnancy in multiple sclerosis. The CDR3 totals 13 residues. The V gene lost 4 bases and the J gene lost 5 bases, with 11 bases spanning the gap. Looked up from germline, CDR1 is SEHNR and CDR2 is FQNEAQ (reference sequence). Clones were sequenced by immunoSEQ multiplex PCR, and TCRdb holds only the in-frame ones, with some missing. The table includes about 80,000 clones, 92% detected once. The receptor's source is a female donor with multiple sclerosis, enrolled in a pregnancy study. V gene TRBV7-9 combines with J gene TRBJ1-1; D gene uncertain. The sample in question was peripheral blood, obtained before pregnancy. The CDR3 sequence is CASSYEEGTEAFF. CDR3 nucleotides: TGTGCCAGCAGCTACGAAGAGGGTACTGAAGCTTTCTTT.